The sequence of this T cell receptor beta chain was determined in a study of Tregs in tolerant kidney transplant recipients. Study details: Recipients received nonmyeloablative bone marrow transplants from related graft donors, with transient mixed chimerism.

Unstimulated regulatory T cells (CD4+CD25+CD127-), CD4+CD25- non-regulatory cells, CD4 and CD8 cells were FACS-sorted from thawed PBMCs. The length of the CDR3 is 12 residues. Germline CDR1 reads SNHLY; CDR2 reads FYNNEI. Trimming cost V 6 bases and J 7 bases; bases outside gene matches: 3. Only in-frame clones appear in the TCRdb table, and some are missing; sequencing was by immunoSEQ multiplex PCR. The sample includes about 110,000 clones, 90% of them seen just once. This material consisted of CD4+ T cells from blood, taken before the transplant. This sequence joins TRBV2 and TRBJ1-2, with 9 bases aligning to TRBD1. The receptor comes from a human donor who received a combined kidney and bone marrow transplant. CDR3 protein: CASSGTGSGYTF. CDR3 sequence (DNA): TGTGCCAGCAGCGGGACAGGGAGTGGCTACACCTTC. The full variable domain, in which reference TRBV2 and TRBJ1-2 provide the parts outside the CDR3, is EPEVTQTPSHQVTQMGQEVILRCVPISNHLYFYWYRQILGQKVEFLVSFYNNEISEKSEIFDDQFSVERPDGSNFTLKIRSTKLEDSAMYFCASSGTGSGYTFGSGTRLTVV.